The rows below give T cell receptor beta chains drawn from one sample of a study of brain T cells in children with intractable seizures. Measured with immunoSEQ multiplex PCR; TCRdb has only the in-frame clones, and not every one. The data show hundreds of thousands of clones, 93% seen once. Source: peripheral blood, taken 4 to 5 months after surgery. These TCRs come from a boy under two years old with tuberous sclerosis and intractable seizures. Each CDR3 is given with its conserved first and last residue. A D gene is named only where the DNA matches it firmly.

V gene,J gene,D gene,CDR3 protein,CDR3 DNA
TRBV5-1,TRBJ1-5,NA,CASSLAGDNNQPQHF,TGCGCCAGCAGCTTGGCAGGGGATAACAATCAGCCCCAGCATTTT
TRBV10-3,TRBJ2-3,NA,CAISELGDTQYF,TGTGCCATCAGTGAACTGGGAGATACGCAGTATTTT
TRBV29-1,TRBJ1-1,NA,CSVEEPGPNTEAFF,TGCAGCGTTGAAGAACCAGGACCGAACACTGAAGCTTTCTTT
TRBV3-1/TRBV3-2,TRBJ2-2,NA,CASSQEGGFPGELFF,TGTGCCAGCAGCCAAGAAGGAGGGTTCCCCGGGGAGCTGTTTTTT
TRBV27,TRBJ2-3,TRBD1,CASSGQGKTDTQYF,TGTGCCAGCAGCGGACAGGGGAAAACAGATACGCAGTATTTT
TRBV5-1,TRBJ1-4,NA,CASSFSDNNEKLFF,TGCGCCAGCAGCTTCTCGGACAATAATGAAAAACTGTTTTTT
TRBV6-5,TRBJ1-2,TRBD1,CASSYKGQPNYGYTF,TGTGCCAGCAGTTACAAGGGACAGCCGAACTATGGCTACACCTTC
TRBV2,TRBJ1-2,TRBD1,CASRWTGANYGYTF,TGTGCCAGCAGGTGGACAGGGGCTAACTATGGCTACACCTTC
TRBV12-3/TRBV12-4,TRBJ1-2,TRBD1,CASSLLTGKGYTF,TGTGCCAGCAGTTTACTGACAGGGAAAGGCTACACCTTC
TRBV13,TRBJ1-2,NA,CASSFRGGIDGYTF,TGTGCCAGCAGCTTTAGAGGAGGGATTGATGGCTACACCTTC
TRBV30,TRBJ1-1,NA,CACHPRRRDTEAFF,TGTGCCTGCCACCCCCGGCGGAGGGACACTGAAGCTTTCTTT
TRBV13,TRBJ2-1,NA,CASSRRTVVGNEQFF,TGTGCCAGCAGCAGAAGGACAGTCGTAGGCAATGAGCAGTTCTTC
TRBV6-5,TRBJ2-7,TRBD1,CASSYDRDRAVDEQYF,TGTGCCAGCAGTTACGACCGGGACAGGGCTGTCGACGAGCAGTACTTC
TRBV5-1,TRBJ2-1,TRBD1,CASSPDRGAHNEQFF,TGCGCCAGCAGCCCGGACAGGGGGGCCCACAATGAGCAGTTCTTC
TRBV3-1/TRBV3-2,TRBJ1-1,TRBD1,CASSQTGDTEAFF,TGTGCCAGCAGCCAAACAGGGGACACTGAAGCTTTCTTT